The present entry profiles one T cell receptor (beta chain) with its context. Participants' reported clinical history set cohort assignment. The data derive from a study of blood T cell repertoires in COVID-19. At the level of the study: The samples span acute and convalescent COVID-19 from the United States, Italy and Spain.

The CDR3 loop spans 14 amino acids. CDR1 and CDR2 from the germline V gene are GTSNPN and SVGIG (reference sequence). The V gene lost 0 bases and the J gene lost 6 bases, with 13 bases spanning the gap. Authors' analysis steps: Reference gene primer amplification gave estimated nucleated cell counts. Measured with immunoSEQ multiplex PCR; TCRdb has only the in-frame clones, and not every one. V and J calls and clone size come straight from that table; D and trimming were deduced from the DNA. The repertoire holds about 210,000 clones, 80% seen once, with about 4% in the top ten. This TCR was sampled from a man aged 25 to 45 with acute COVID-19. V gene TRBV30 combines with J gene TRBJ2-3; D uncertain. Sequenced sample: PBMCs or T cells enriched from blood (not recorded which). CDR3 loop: CAWSVTRSRDTQYF. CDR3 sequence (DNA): TGTGCCTGGAGTGTTACTCGGTCCCGGGATACGCAGTATTTT.